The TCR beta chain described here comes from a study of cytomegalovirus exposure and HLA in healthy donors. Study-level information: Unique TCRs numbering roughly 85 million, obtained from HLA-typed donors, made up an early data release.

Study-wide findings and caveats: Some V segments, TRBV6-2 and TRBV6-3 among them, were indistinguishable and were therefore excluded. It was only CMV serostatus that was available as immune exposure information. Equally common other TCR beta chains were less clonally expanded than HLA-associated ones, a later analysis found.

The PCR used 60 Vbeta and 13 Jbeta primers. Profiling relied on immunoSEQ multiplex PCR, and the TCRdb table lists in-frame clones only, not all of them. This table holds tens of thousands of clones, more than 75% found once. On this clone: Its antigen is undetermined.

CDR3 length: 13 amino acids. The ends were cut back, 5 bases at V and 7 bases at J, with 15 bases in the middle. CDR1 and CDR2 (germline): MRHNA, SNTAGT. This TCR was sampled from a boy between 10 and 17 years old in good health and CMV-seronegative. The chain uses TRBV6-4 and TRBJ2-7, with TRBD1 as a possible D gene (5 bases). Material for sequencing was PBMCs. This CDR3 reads CASSFYQGEEQYF. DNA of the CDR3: TGTGCCAGCAGTTTCTACCAAGGGGAAGAGCAGTACTTC.